Following are 31 T cell receptor beta chains from one sample sequenced in a study of T-cell memory formation after mild COVID-19. One entry per CDR3 protein, called by TCRdb with MiXCR from the 5' RACE reads. Seen here are 530,000 or so distinct CDR3 sequences, around 16% observed once, and the top ten hold approximately 8.1%. Sequencing was carried out using PBMCs or a T cell subset sorted from them (not recorded which). The receptors shown here come from an adult woman who had mild COVID-19 (a few samples of this study predate the infection). Cell type and time point are not known.

This clonotype has just a few counts. The gene calls are TRBV11-2 and TRBJ2-3; 10 nucleotides match TRBD1. The CDR3 totals 15 residues. CDR1 and CDR2 from the germline V gene are SGHAT and FQNNGV. With V trimmed by 5 bases and J by 4 bases, 6 bases remained unmatched. CDR3 nucleotides: TGTGCCAGCAGCCATGACAGGGGGCCCCCAGATACGCAGTATTTT. Its protein is CASSHDRGPPDTQYF.

This chain uses TRBV5-1 with TRBJ2-3; TRBD1 or TRBD2 may be the D gene (6 bases each). Trimming left V 3 bases short and J 0 bases short, with 20 bases between. The CDR3 loop spans 18 amino acids. Germline loops: CDR1 SGHRS, CDR2 YFSETQ. In DNA form, the CDR3 reads TGCGCCAGCAGCTCGCCACCGGGGGCCAGGGGCAGCACAGATACGCAGTATTTT. Translated, it gives CASSSPPGARGSTDTQYF.

The chain combines TRBV3-1 with TRBJ2-2; perhaps TRBD1 as D (5 bases). Per the germline V gene, CDR1 is LGHDT and CDR2 is YNNKEL (reference sequence). This CDR3 is 13 amino acids long. V lost 8 bases, J lost 4 bases, and 11 bases lay in between. CDR3 bases: TGTGCCAGCGGCAGGGTGTCCACCGGGGAGCTGTTTTTT. Amino acids: CASGRVSTGELFF.

A few counts support this clonotype. The germline gene is not matched at one end of the junction; a read error may be the cause. The V and J genes are TRBV27 and TRBJ2-7, with 8 bases aligning to TRBD1. Germline assignment: CDR1 MNHEY and CDR2 SMNVEV (reference sequence). The length of the CDR3 is 15 residues. The CDR3 DNA reads as TGTGCCAGCAGTCCCGGGGCAGGGGGCTCCCACGAGCAGTACTTC. This translates into CASSPGAGGSHEQYF.

The rearrangement uses TRBV5-1 and TRBJ1-3; unclear D gene. The germline gives CDR1 SGHRS, CDR2 YFSETQ. Trimming removed 4 bases at V and 1 base at J, with 12 bases between. The CDR3 is 15 residues long. CDR3 in amino acids: CASSPQSGSGNTIYF. Written as DNA, the CDR3 is TGCGCCAGCAGCCCGCAGTCTGGGTCTGGAAACACCATATATTTT.

The chain joins TRBV5-1 to TRBJ2-5; 8 nucleotides align to TRBD1. The CDR3 length is 14 residues. The V segment lost 3 bases and the J segment 5 bases; nucleotides outside the gene matches: 6. Germline V gene lookup returns CDR1 SGHRS and CDR2 YFSETQ. CDR3 DNA sequence: TGCGCCAGCAGCTACGACAGGGGCGCTGAGACCCAGTACTTC. Residues: CASSYDRGAETQYF.

This rearrangement joins TRBV11-2 to TRBJ1-1; unclear D gene. The V and J ends lost 5 bases and 0 bases respectively, with 13 bases between them. Germline V gene sequence: CDR1 SGHAT, CDR2 FQNNGV. The CDR3 is 15 residues long. In DNA form, the CDR3 reads TGTGCCAGCAGCCGCCGGGTGGGGATGAACACTGAAGCTTTCTTT. Its protein product is CASSRRVGMNTEAFF.

The gene calls are TRBV5-1 and TRBJ1-6; D is ambiguous. Trimming cost V 1 base and J 9 bases, with 26 bases left between them. This CDR3 has 19 amino acids. CDR1 and CDR2 (germline): SGHRS, YFSETQ. As DNA, the CDR3 is TGCGCCAGCAGCTTGAATGACGCGGGGAGAGTGGGGAGTCGTTCACCCCTCCACTTT. Amino acid sequence: CASSLNDAGRVGSRSPLHF.

In this sample, this clonotype turned up a few times. The chain joins TRBV24-1 to TRBJ2-2, with TRBD1 matching 7 bases. This CDR3 region has 15 residues. Germline CDR1 is KGHDR and CDR2 is SFDVKD. Trimming took 6 bases from V and 2 from J; bases not matched to a gene: 5. DNA of the CDR3: TGTGCCACCAGTTTGACAGGGTCCAACACCGGGGAGCTGTTTTTT. Amino acid sequence: CATSLTGSNTGELFF.

This chain uses TRBV27 with TRBJ2-1; no definite D call. V was trimmed by 8 bases and J by 10 bases, leaving 9 bases between them. CDR3 length equals 10 residues. In germline, CDR1 is MNHEY, CDR2 SMNVEV (reference sequence). CDR3 loop: CASRLKEQFF. The CDR3 nucleotides read TGTGCCAGCCGACTCAAGGAGCAGTTCTTC.

This clonotype showed up just a few times. The gene calls are TRBV6-5 and TRBJ2-1, with TRBD1 matching 7 bases. With V trimmed by 5 bases and J by 5 bases, 3 bases remained unmatched. The CDR3 totals 13 residues. The germline gives CDR1 MNHEY, CDR2 SVGAGI. The CDR3 DNA reads as TGTGCCAGCAGTCGACAGGGCGACAATGAGCAGTTCTTC. Protein sequence: CASSRQGDNEQFF.

The chain carries TRBV20-1 and TRBJ2-6, with 7 nucleotides matching TRBD1. CDR1 and CDR2 from the germline V gene are DFQATT and SNEGSKA (reference sequence). Germline trimming cut 4 bases from V and 4 bases from J; bases unmatched to any gene: 7. The CDR3 is 15 residues long. The CDR3 nucleotides read TGCAGTGCTACACCGACAGGGTACGGGGCCAACGTCCTGACTTTC. This encodes CSATPTGYGANVLTF.

This clonotype turned up a few times. The rearrangement uses TRBV20-1 and TRBJ1-1; D remains unclear. CDR3 length: 13 amino acids. The ends were cut back, 1 base at V and 4 bases at J, with 10 bases in the middle. CDR1 is DFQATT and CDR2 is SNEGSKA in the germline V gene (reference sequence). The CDR3 is CSARVPAGTEAFF. The DNA for the CDR3 is TGCAGTGCTAGAGTCCCGGCAGGCACTGAAGCTTTCTTT.

The J gene is TRBJ1-1, the V gene TRBV6-6; 7 positions agree with TRBD1. CDR1 and CDR2 from the germline V gene are MNHNY and SVGAGI (reference sequence). The V and J ends lost 6 bases and 4 bases, in that order; junction bases with no gene match: 8. The CDR3 has 14 residues. The CDR3 sequence is CASSHSGGSTEAFF. CDR3 nucleotides: TGTGCCAGCAGCCACTCAGGGGGAAGCACTGAAGCTTTCTTT.

The sample holds a few counts of this clonotype. The J gene is TRBJ2-7, the V gene TRBV5-1; 11 bases agree with TRBD2. The germline V gene has CDR1 SGHRS and CDR2 YFSETQ. The CDR3 has 15 amino acids. Germline trimming cut 0 bases from V and 3 bases from J; bases unmatched to any gene: 2. The DNA of the CDR3 is TGCGCCAGCAGCTTGGAACTAGCGGGGGTCTACGAGCAGTACTTC. Its protein product is CASSLELAGVYEQYF.

In this sample, this clonotype turned up a few times. CDR3 in amino acids: CASSFDQGIKAEAFF. The CDR3 nucleotides read TGTGCCAGCAGCTTTGACCAGGGGATCAAGGCTGAAGCTTTCTTT. The chain recombines TRBV7-9 with TRBJ1-1; D is perhaps TRBD1 (6 bases). Germline loops: CDR1 SEHNR, CDR2 FQNEAQ (reference sequence). CDR3 length equals 15 residues. V was cut by 3 bases and J by 6 bases, with 17 bases left in between.

This clonotype was seen a few times. This chain's CDR3 is CASSQQGTF. The DNA for the CDR3 is TGTGCCAGCAGTCAACAGGGCACCTTC. V usage is TRBV7-9 and J usage is TRBJ1-2; D possibly corresponds to TRBD1 (6 bases). Between the trimmed V and J ends, which lost 6 bases and 13 bases, there was a span of 9 bases. Germline-derived CDR1 and CDR2 are SEHNR and FQNEAQ (reference sequence). The CDR3 totals 9 residues.

V gene TRBV5-6 combines with J gene TRBJ2-3; D is undetermined. Germline values: CDR1 SGHDT, CDR2 YYEEEE. This CDR3 has 15 residues. Trimming stripped 0 bases from V and 0 bases from J, with 8 bases between. CDR3 region: CASSLGLGSTDTQYF. The CDR3 DNA reads TGTGCCAGCAGCTTGGGACTGGGTAGCACAGATACGCAGTATTTT.

A few counts support this clonotype. The chain recombines TRBV7-3 with TRBJ2-3, with 10 bases identical to TRBD2. The trim removed 0 bases at V and 7 bases at J, leaving 7 bases unmatched. Germline V gene lookup returns CDR1 SGHTA and CDR2 FQGTGA. This CDR3 region has 16 residues. The DNA of the CDR3 is TGTGCCAGCAGCTTAACGAGGAGCGGGGGGGCACATACGCAGTATTTT. Protein product: CASSLTRSGGAHTQYF.

This clonotype was seen only a few times. This chain joins TRBV24-1 and TRBJ1-5; D not resolved. This CDR3 is built from 13 residues. Germline-derived CDR1 and CDR2 are KGHDR and SFDVKD. Deletions cut 9 bases from V and 3 bases from J, with 11 bases between. CDR3 sequence reads: CATGLGNNQPQHF. The DNA for the CDR3 is TGTGCCACCGGTCTCGGGAACAATCAGCCCCAGCATTTT.

This clonotype was observed a few times. V usage is TRBV20-1 and J usage is TRBJ2-1; 11 nucleotides line up with TRBD2. The ends lost 3 bases at V and 11 bases at J; junction bases unmatched: 6. Germline lookup yields CDR1 DFQATT and CDR2 SNEGSKA (reference sequence). The CDR3 runs 13 residues. The CDR3 nucleotides are TGCAGTGCTAGTATAGCGGGAGGGCCAAAGCAGTTCTTC. This sequence encodes CSASIAGGPKQFF.

This clonotype has only a few counts. The genes are TRBV6-6 and TRBJ1-5, with 9 bases fitting TRBD1. Per the germline V gene, CDR1 is MNHNY and CDR2 is SVGAGI (reference sequence). The CDR3 is 16 amino acids. V dropped 5 bases and J dropped 7; count of bases not matched to a gene: 12. The chain's CDR3 is CASSPGTGGRGQPQHF. The CDR3 coding sequence is TGTGCCAGCAGTCCTGGTACAGGGGGCCGAGGACAGCCCCAGCATTTT.

This chain links TRBV15 with TRBJ2-7; D not resolved. Germline CDR1 is LNHNV and CDR2 is YYDKDF (reference sequence). The CDR3 is 13 residues long. Trimming removed 0 bases from V and 5 bases from J, with 8 bases in between. CDR3 sequence reads: CATSREAHDEQYF. CDR3 nucleotide sequence: TGTGCCACCAGCAGAGAGGCCCACGACGAGCAGTACTTC.

This clonotype was seen a few times. This chain uses TRBV7-2 with TRBJ2-7; tentatively, D is TRBD2 (5 bases). V shed 4 bases and J shed 5 bases, with 15 bases lying between them. The CDR3 consists of 14 residues. Per germline, CDR1 SGHTA and CDR2 FQGNSA. In DNA, the CDR3 is TGTGCCAGCAGCTCTAGCCCGACGTCCCACGAGCAGTACTTC. Translation: CASSSSPTSHEQYF.

This chain uses TRBV29-1 with TRBJ1-1, with a tentative D call TRBD1 (6 bases). This CDR3 is built from 14 residues. The V and J ends lost 7 bases and 4 bases respectively, with 19 bases between them. Germline V gene lookup returns CDR1 SQVTM and CDR2 ANQGSEA. This chain's CDR3 is CSAPSGGAPTEAFF. In nucleotides, the CDR3 is TGCAGCGCACCATCGGGGGGGGCGCCCACTGAAGCTTTCTTT.

J is TRBJ1-1 and V is TRBV7-9; a possible D gene is TRBD1 (6 bases). The CDR3 sequence is 15 residues long. CDR1 and CDR2 from the germline V gene are SEHNR and FQNEAQ (reference sequence). The V gene lost 4 bases and the J gene lost 2 bases, with 14 bases spanning the gap. CDR3 DNA: TGTGCCAGCAGCTACGGGGTCAGGGGAAACACTGAAGCTTTCTTT. Residues: CASSYGVRGNTEAFF.

This clonotype was observed a few times. The chain carries TRBV20-1 and TRBJ1-1; D remains ambiguous. The V and J ends lost 7 bases and 8 bases respectively, with 23 bases between them. The germline V gene has CDR1 DFQATT and CDR2 SNEGSKA (reference sequence). CDR3 length: 14 residues. This CDR3 is CSGEDGEQIPEAFF. In nucleotides, the CDR3 is TGCAGTGGTGAGGACGGGGAACAGATCCCCGAAGCTTTCTTT.

This clonotype appeared a few times. Sequence at one end of the junction differs from germline and may be a read error. The chain employs TRBV7-7 and TRBJ2-1, with 8 positions matching TRBD2. The CDR3 runs 18 residues. Germline values: CDR1 SSHAT, CDR2 FNYEAQ (reference sequence). For the CDR3, the DNA is TGTGCTAGCAGCTTAGCGCCTCCCGGGACTAGTGGCTACAATGAGCAGTTCTTC. Its translation is CASSLAPPGTSGYNEQFF.

This clonotype was counted between two and nine times. The V call is TRBV25-1, the J call TRBJ1-1, with 7 bases lining up with TRBD1. This CDR3 comprises 12 residues. J lost 1 base, V lost 9 bases, and 2 bases had no gene match. Germline CDR1 and CDR2: MGHDK and SYGVNS. CDR3 DNA: TGTGCCAGTCGACAGGGGAACACTGAAGCTTTCTTT. Translated, it gives CASRQGNTEAFF.

Ten or more counts support this clonotype. V is TRBV18 and J is TRBJ2-3; D remains ambiguous. Germline values: CDR1 KGHSH, CDR2 LQKENI. The CDR3 extends over 12 amino acids. Between the trimmed V and J ends, which lost 3 bases and 1 base, there was a span of 2 bases. CDR3 DNA: TGTGCCAGCTCACCCCGCACAGATACGCAGTATTTT. The encoded protein is CASSPRTDTQYF.

The sample holds a few counts of this clonotype. The DNA for the CDR3 is TGCAGTGCAGTAGCGGGAGAGAACGCGAACACCGGGGAGCTGTTTTTT. As protein: CSAVAGENANTGELFF. V usage is TRBV20-1 and J usage is TRBJ2-2; 9 bases line up with TRBD2. V gave up 6 bases and J gave up 0 bases; unmatched junction bases: 8. The CDR3 length is 16 residues. The germline V gene encodes CDR1 DFQATT and CDR2 SNEGSKA (reference sequence).